The 23 T cell receptor beta chains given below trace back to one sample, sequenced in a study of T cells in Graves' hyperthyroidism and ophthalmopathy. Regions amplified from RNA transcripts were the TCR beta CDR3 regions. An initial round of RT-PCR targeting the TCR CDR3 relied on the HTBI primer set. TCRdb passed the multiplex PCR reads through MiXCR, listing each CDR3 protein once. The sample includes 500,000 to 600,000 distinct CDR3 sequences, about 46% of them seen just once. Specimen: peripheral blood or thyroid tissue (not recorded which). The receptors shown here come from an adult woman with Graves' disease, either hyperthyroidism or ophthalmopathy (not recorded which).

Turning to this clonotype: One junction end does not reproduce the germline sequence, and a read error may be involved. CDR3 in DNA: TGTGCCAGCAGCTCACGGACGAACACCGGGGAGCTGTCTTGG. Translating it yields CASSSRTNTGELSW. The genes are TRBV5-4 and TRBJ2-2, with D perhaps TRBD2 (5 bases). Germline values: CDR1 SGHNT, CDR2 YYREEE (reference sequence). This CDR3 contains 14 residues.

This chain connects TRBV7-2 to TRBJ1-4, with a weak D call TRBD1 (5 bases). The V gene lost 3 bases and the J gene lost 5 bases, with 10 bases spanning the gap. The CDR3 spans 14 residues. Germline values: CDR1 SGHTA, CDR2 FQGNSA. CDR3 protein: CASSFRGINEKLFF. The CDR3 bases are TGTGCCAGCAGCTTCCGGGGGATAAATGAAAAACTGTTTTTT. Full variable domain (remainder filled in from reference TRBV7-2 and TRBJ1-4): GAGVSQSPSNKVTEKGKDVELRCDPISGHTALYWYRQSLGQGLEFLIYFQGNSAPDKSGLPSDRFSAERTGGSVSTLTIQRTQQEDSAVYLCASSFRGINEKLFFGSGTQLSVL.

The V call is TRBV30, the J call TRBJ2-6; D is uncertain. The ends were cut back, 1 base at V and 2 bases at J, with 6 bases in the middle. The CDR3 runs 14 residues. Germline loops: CDR1 GTSNPN, CDR2 SVGIG (reference sequence). The CDR3 is CAWSADPGANVLTF. For the CDR3, the DNA is TGTGCCTGGAGTGCGGACCCTGGGGCCAACGTCCTGACTTTC.

This clonotype was observed many times. V usage is TRBV2 and J usage is TRBJ2-2, with D maybe TRBD1 (6 bases). The germline V gene has CDR1 SNHLY and CDR2 FYNNEI. V was shortened by 5 bases and J by 5 bases, with 9 bases between the two germline ends. The CDR3 loop spans 13 amino acids. This chain's CDR3 is CASSSTGTGELFF. The CDR3 nucleotides read TGTGCCAGCAGTTCCACAGGGACCGGGGAGCTGTTTTTT.

The gene calls are TRBV20-1 and TRBJ2-7; 15 bases agree with TRBD2. The CDR3 runs 15 residues. J lost 5 bases, V lost 3 bases, and 5 bases had no gene match. Germline V gene sequence: CDR1 DFQATT, CDR2 SNEGSKA (reference sequence). The CDR3 nucleotides read TGCAGTGCTAGCGGGACTAGCGGGAGGAACGACGAGCAGTACTTC. Translating it yields CSASGTSGRNDEQYF.

CDR3 DNA: TGTGCCAGTAGTAGGCCCGGACAGGGGCACACTGAAGCTTTCTTT. Translation gives CASSRPGQGHTEAFF. This chain links TRBV19 with TRBJ1-1, with 9 positions matching TRBD1. In germline, CDR1 is LNHDA, CDR2 SQIVND (reference sequence). V lost 4 bases to trimming and J lost 3 bases; unmatched junction nucleotides: 6. The CDR3 is made up of 15 amino acids.

This chain joins TRBV28 and TRBJ1-4, with D possibly being TRBD1 (6 bases). The CDR3 sequence is 13 residues long. Trimming left V 9 bases short and J 5 bases short, with 13 bases between. CDR1 and CDR2 from the germline V gene are MDHEN and SYDVKM. CDR3 DNA sequence: TGTGCCAGTACCGGGACACTGAATGAAAAACTGTTTTTT. Its protein is CASTGTLNEKLFF.

This clonotype was seen once. This chain joins TRBV29-1 and TRBJ1-5; no definite D call. Looked up from germline, CDR1 is SQVTM and CDR2 is ANQGSEA. V was trimmed by 6 bases and J by 7 bases, leaving 19 bases between them. CDR3 size: 14 residues. CDR3 sequence: CSVSTAWGVQPQHF. CDR3 nucleotides: TGCAGCGTCTCAACGGCGTGGGGTGTCCAGCCCCAGCATTTT.

The sample holds one count of this clonotype. One base away lies a much larger clone, so this may be a sequencing read error. This rearrangement joins TRBV30 to TRBJ1-2; TRBD1 matches 7 bases. J was trimmed by 8 bases and V by 3 bases; bases with no gene match: 12. CDR1 is GTSNPN and CDR2 is SVGIG in the germline V gene (reference sequence). CDR3 length: 14 residues. This chain's CDR3 is CAWSPGQTTRGYTF. DNA for the CDR3: TGTGCCTGGAGCCCGGGACAGACAACGCGAGGCTACACCTTC. Drawing the rest from reference TRBV30 and TRBJ1-2, the complete variable domain is SQTIHQWPATLVQPVGSPLSLECTVEGTSNPNLYWYRQAAGRGLQLLFYSVGIGQISSEVPQNLSASRPQDRQFILSSKKLLLSDSGFYLCAWSPGQTTRGYTFGSGTRLTVV.

The CDR3 loop is CSVARGGFGETQYF. The CDR3 region has the DNA TGCAGCGTTGCCAGGGGTGGGTTCGGAGAGACCCAGTACTTC. The chain recombines TRBV29-1 with TRBJ2-5; perhaps TRBD1 as D (6 bases). Germline V gives CDR1 SQVTM, CDR2 ANQGSEA. CDR3 length: 14 residues. The germline V and J ends were trimmed by 4 bases and 4 bases, with 16 bases remaining between them.

This clonotype was seen many times. The chain couples TRBV5-1 to TRBJ2-2; the match to TRBD2 covers 8 bases. Germline CDR1 is SGHRS and CDR2 is YFSETQ. V lost 5 bases and J lost 3; bases outside the gene matches: 6. The CDR3 is made up of 15 amino acids. CDR3 in amino acids: CASRPAGGDTGELFF. DNA of the CDR3: TGCGCCAGCAGGCCCGCGGGAGGAGACACCGGGGAGCTGTTTTTT.

This clonotype has more than one count but fewer than ten. The chain links TRBV29-1 to TRBJ2-7, with unresolved D. Near its end, the DNA agrees better with TRBJ2-1, so the J call may be wrong. CDR1 SQVTM and CDR2 ANQGSEA come from the germline V gene. This CDR3 comprises 11 residues. CDR3: CSVGGVREQFF. The CDR3 DNA sequence: TGCAGCGTTGGTGGGGTTAGGGAGCAGTTCTTC.

At least ten counts were recorded for this clonotype. This rearrangement joins TRBV4-3 to TRBJ1-3; D gene unclear. The CDR3 is 14 amino acids. The germline V gene has CDR1 LGHNA and CDR2 YSLEER. Trimming left V 4 bases short and J 2 bases short, with 9 bases between. The CDR3 DNA follows: TGCGCCAGCAGCCGAACGGGGACTGGAAACACCATATATTTT. Protein sequence: CASSRTGTGNTIYF.

This clonotype appeared many times. The chain links TRBV12-3 or TRBV12-4 to TRBJ1-3; tentatively, D is TRBD1 (6 bases). Trimming removed 7 bases from V and 5 bases from J, with 21 bases in between. The CDR3 spans 16 residues. DNA for the CDR3: TGTGCCAGCACCCAACTAATCAGGGGACTGCGAAACACCATATATTTT. Translation gives CASTQLIRGLRNTIYF.

A word on this clonotype: A much bigger clone sits one base away, suggesting this may be a read error. The rearrangement joins TRBV5-1 to TRBJ1-6; D may be TRBD1 (5 bases). The germline V gene encodes CDR1 SGHRS and CDR2 YFSETQ. CDR3 length equals 15 residues. The ends were cut back, 4 bases at V and 7 bases at J, with 15 bases in the middle. The CDR3 loop is CASSPHDGANSPLHF. The CDR3 coding sequence is TGCGCCAGCAGCCCCCACGACGGGGCCAATTCACCCCTCCACTTT. Full variable domain (remainder filled in from reference TRBV5-1 and TRBJ1-6): KAGVTQTPRYLIKTRGQQVTLSCSPISGHRSVSWYQQTPGQGLQFLFEYFSETQRNKGNFPGRFSGRQFSNSRSEMNVSTLELGDSALYLCASSPHDGANSPLHFGNGTRLTVT.

At least ten counts were recorded for this clonotype. The chain combines TRBV7-2 with TRBJ1-1, with a weak D call TRBD1 (5 bases). The V end was cut by 5 bases, the J end by 9 bases, with 13 bases between. CDR3 length: 12 residues. Per germline, CDR1 SGHTA and CDR2 FQGNSA. CDR3 sequence reads: CASSLRGMQAFF. The CDR3 DNA reads as TGTGCCAGCAGCCTGAGGGGAATGCAAGCTTTCTTT.

The chain links TRBV10-3 to TRBJ1-1; D is ambiguous. The V gene lost 3 bases and the J gene lost 5 bases, with 10 bases spanning the gap. CDR1 is ENHRY and CDR2 is SYGVKD in the germline V gene. This CDR3 is 13 amino acids long. The CDR3 coding sequence is TGTGCCATCAGTGAAAGGATCGATACTGAAGCTTTCTTT. Protein product: CAISERIDTEAFF.

This clonotype has a count of ten or more. The V call is TRBV5-4, the J call TRBJ2-2, with 9 bases aligning to TRBD2. The germline V gene has CDR1 SGHNT and CDR2 YYREEE (reference sequence). V lost 2 bases to trimming and J lost 6 bases; unmatched junction nucleotides: 5. The CDR3 runs 15 residues. CDR3 region: CASSFAGGGSGELFF. CDR3 in DNA: TGTGCCAGCAGCTTCGCGGGAGGGGGGTCCGGGGAGCTGTTTTTT.

The CDR3 sequence is CSASIPGPPQPQHF. CDR3 coding DNA: TGCAGTGCTAGTATCCCTGGTCCGCCTCAGCCCCAGCATTTT. The chain combines TRBV20-1 with TRBJ1-5; D gene unclear. V lost 3 bases and J 6 bases, leaving 15 bases between the germline ends. CDR1 and CDR2 (germline): DFQATT, SNEGSKA (reference sequence). The CDR3 covers 14 residues.

This clonotype was detected only once. This chain joins TRBV7-3 and TRBJ2-6; maybe TRBD1 (6 bases). Germline V gene sequence: CDR1 SGHTA, CDR2 FQGTGA. The CDR3 sequence is 17 residues long. V lost 4 bases, J lost 1 base, and 14 bases lay in between. As DNA, the CDR3 is TGTGCCAGCAGCTCGAACAGGGTGATGTCTGGGGCCAACGTCCTGACTTTC. Its protein is CASSSNRVMSGANVLTF.

This clonotype has more than one count but fewer than ten. J is TRBJ1-2 and V is TRBV10-3; D not certain. The CDR3 runs to 11 residues. V dropped 3 bases and J dropped 12 bases, with 11 bases sitting between them. Germline values: CDR1 ENHRY, CDR2 SYGVKD. The CDR3 bases are TGTGCCATCAGTGACGAGGGCTTGGACACCTTC. Its protein product is CAISDEGLDTF.

This chain joins TRBV27 and TRBJ2-1, with TRBD2 matching over 7 bases. V lost 0 bases and J lost 8; bases outside the gene matches: 7. The CDR3 totals 15 residues. Germline V gene lookup returns CDR1 MNHEY and CDR2 SMNVEV (reference sequence). CDR3 region: CASSLSRLARHEQFF. The CDR3 bases are TGTGCCAGCAGTTTATCCCGACTAGCCCGCCATGAGCAGTTCTTC.

The chain joins TRBV5-1 to TRBJ1-4; the D gene is possibly TRBD1 (5 bases). V shed 0 bases and J shed 6 bases, with 9 bases lying between them. This CDR3 region has 14 residues. Germline CDR1 reads SGHRS; CDR2 reads YFSETQ. As DNA, the CDR3 is TGCGCCAGCAGCTTGGCAACGGGGGATGAAAAACTGTTTTTT. Encoded protein: CASSLATGDEKLFF.